This T cell receptor beta chain was found in a study of T cells in Graves' hyperthyroidism and ophthalmopathy (dated by TCRdb to between 2018 and 2021). Broadly, across the study: Peripheral blood was sampled at the time of initial diagnosis, prior to any treatment. TCR V-J signatures able to tell the groups apart were searched for in a discovery cohort of about a hundred patients, of whom more than 40 had Graves' ophthalmopathy and around 57 had stable Graves' hyperthyroidism. Whether ophthalmopathy could be predicted prospectively was tested in an independent validation cohort made up of some 20 hyperthyroidism patients plus 17 patients who later progressed to ophthalmopathy. For training and testing, the roughly 100 patients in the discovery cohort were randomly divided in a 7:3 ratio. The study also compared thyroid tissue and blood T-cell repertoires from several Graves' hyperthyroidism patients. After blood sampling, hyperthyroidism patients were treated with methimazole at a starting dose of 30 mg daily, and ophthalmopathy patients were treated with high-dose intravenous methylprednisolone. The paper describes TCR Vbeta CDR3 sequencing of 120 to 150 peripheral blood samples, made up of 43 ophthalmopathy patients, some 80 hyperthyroidism patients and roughly 17 progressor patients. Study-wide conclusions, independent of this receptor: No statistical method was used to set the sample size in advance, and investigators knew the group allocation. In validation, progression to ophthalmopathy was predicted by the model with nearly 71% sensitivity and 72.22% specificity, a median of approximately 6.5 months before onset. Blood samples also contained most of the expanded thyroid clonotypes (frequency above 0.001), which suggests that blood repertoires may reflect thyroid immune responses. Ophthalmopathy was separated from stable hyperthyroidism by a 13 V-J signature model, with approximately 89% sensitivity and approximately 81% specificity obtained in cross-validation and 80%/75% obtained in testing.

In the ophthalmopathy patients, disease was moderately to severely active, with a Clinical Activity Score of 3 or more, a NOSPECS grade of 4 or more, and a duration of less than 3 months. The study excluded patients with uncontrolled infections, other autoimmune diseases, pregnancy or lactation. Clinical symptoms, serum thyroxine and TRAb, thyroid ultrasound, and orbital computed tomography formed the basis for the diagnoses. PBMCs were isolated from roughly 10 ml of fresh peripheral blood by Ficoll-Paque density gradient centrifugation. Total RNA was extracted using Trizol reagent, and RNA quality was assessed on an Agilent 2100 Bioanalyzer. At the junction V is shortened by 2 bases and J by 9 bases, with 8 bases in between. The CDR3 numbers 12 residues from cysteine through phenylalanine. Just CDR3 DNA is preserved here, 36 bases in frame from base 1. The CDR1 and CDR2 encoded by the germline V gene are MNHEY and SVGAGI.

Amplification of TCR beta CDR3 regions was carried out from RNA transcripts. The first round of RT-PCR for the TCR CDR3 was performed with the HTBI primer set and the Qiagen OneStep RT-PCR kit. The libraries were constructed in a second round of multiplex PCR and then size-selected and purified. Paired-end sequencing of the libraries was performed with 100 bp reads on an Illumina HiSeq2000. The paper's data handling went like this. SOAPnuke was used to process the raw data, throwing out any read that contained adapters or uncalled bases, had a mean Phred below 15, or lacked an exact constant-primer or identifier match. High-quality paired reads were merged with COPE v1.2.5, and unique nucleotide sequences were defined as clonotypes. MiTCR v1.1 was used to align clonotypes to the IMGT TRBV, TRBD and TRBJ reference segments. The analysis was restricted to V-J combinations with a frequency above 0.0001, which together covered about 99% of the repertoires. A TCS score was defined as the ratio of F50 (clonal expansion) to E x V (chaos), with BLOSUM62-based TCRdist applied between CDR3 peptides within each V-J. Welch's t-statistics and random forest reduced fewer than 600 V-J features to fewer than 15, which were used in a naive Bayes classifier (R e1071). The raw public data were reprocessed by TCRdb itself: fastp quality trimming at Q25, MiXCR clonotype calling, in-frame beta chains only. Each CDR3 protein gets just one entry, which takes the most common genes and DNA from the rows behind it. TCRdb, rather than the study authors, made the V and J calls. Here the sample has approximately 530,000 distinct CDR3 sequences; 20% occur a single time. The ten largest clones take up roughly 44% of the sample.

This clonotype was detected a few times. The antigen this receptor binds is unknown. No base-level quality is on record; no much larger clone is a single base apart. The chain was built from TRBV6-5 and TRBJ1-5; the D segment cannot be called with confidence. The receptor comes from a middle-aged man with Graves' ophthalmopathy. Sequences were obtained from blood. The encoded CDR3 is CASSYGPGPQHF. The DNA sequence is given as TGTGCCAGCAGTTACGGCCCTGGGCCCCAGCATTTT.